Listed below are T cell receptor beta chains from one sample, sequenced in a study of immune evolution from preneoplasia to lung adenocarcinoma. The assay was immunoSEQ multiplex PCR, and TCRdb's table has in-frame clones only and misses some. The sample has 7,000 to 9,500 clones; 70% to 80% are singletons. Sequencing input: FFPE invasive lung adenocarcinoma tissue. The receptors originated from a person aged 35 to 50 with lung adenocarcinoma. Both conserved end residues are trimmed from each CDR3.

v_call	j_call	cdr3_aa
TRBV11-3	TRBJ2-7	ASSSGQGYEQY
TRBV27	TRBJ2-5	ASSLQGAEKTQY
TRBV29-1	TRBJ1-4	SVRPKGSWANEKLF
TRBV15	TRBJ1-3	ATSRDGSVSGNTIY
TRBV11-2	TRBJ2-7	ANSLVGQNEQY
TRBV30	TRBJ2-3	AWSGAGTASTDTQY
TRBV6-4	TRBJ2-2	ASSMGQGPPFTGELF
TRBV7-3	TRBJ2-7	ASSPGQGAYEQY
TRBV9	TRBJ1-2	ASSVGGGTGLRSGYT
TRBV6-5	TRBJ1-2	ASQGADYGYT
TRBV7-2	TRBJ2-5	ASSLGLLPQGGTQY
TRBV11-2	TRBJ1-1	ASSYLQGWAEAF
TRBV6-5	TRBJ1-1	ASSYSRGVNTEAF
TRBV29-1	TRBJ2-3	SVLPYQVAGSTDTQY
TRBV28	TRBJ2-7	ASSLRQGVRTYEQY
TRBV15	TRBJ2-7	ATSRDPSHEQY
TRBV27	TRBJ2-2	ASLSPMGRNTGELF
TRBV6-1	TRBJ2-5	ASSPGTGQETQY
TRBV10-1	TRBJ2-1	ASSESGASGDNEQF
TRBV5-1	TRBJ2-3	ASSLGGTSTDTQY
TRBV2	TRBJ1-6	ASTRQYNSPLH
TRBV10-1	TRBJ1-1	ASSDSSTVVEAF
TRBV6-6	TRBJ2-7	ASSRGQGASEQY
TRBV27	TRBJ1-5	ASSLSLSKGQPQH
TRBV30	TRBJ1-3	AWRPDSGNTIY
TRBV4-2	TRBJ2-1	ASSQQGSGTGSNEQF
TRBV25-1	TRBJ1-5	ASSDPAVSNQPQH
TRBV6-5	TRBJ1-1	ASSSTADTEAF
TRBV19	TRBJ2-1	ASSSSQADNEQF
TRBV9	TRBJ2-5	ASSASRPGLAGQETQY
TRBV5-1	TRBJ2-3	ASSLMNGYTDTQY
TRBV28	TRBJ2-5	ASRAGGQETQY
TRBV23-1	TRBJ2-6	ASSQSGLISGANVLT
TRBV7-7	TRBJ2-3	ASSPSRIDTQY
TRBV11-2	TRBJ2-5	ASRASGVQETQY